This T cell receptor beta chain appears in the sequencing data of a study of human T cells and chemical hapten exposure. Study-wide context: Small volume differences among pooled libraries mainly caused per-sample TCR yield variation.

Original processing notes: Counts of TCRs in each sample centred on a median of 95,638 and extended from approximately 25,000 to 650,000. TCRdb fed the 5' RACE reads into MiXCR, producing one record per CDR3 protein. The V and J calls shown here were made by TCRdb, not taken from the authors' results. The sample has approximately 110,000 distinct CDR3 sequences; approximately 19% are singletons. Unfractionated whole blood yielded the extracted total RNA. General study points: The number of TCRs over 1 in 1000 frequency stayed unchanged after DPC.

Worth noting for this clonotype: Its target is not known. One end of the junction varies from germline; a read error may be responsible.

Germline CDR1 reads SSHAT; CDR2 reads FNYEAQ (reference sequence). This CDR3 spans 15 amino acids. This TCR derives from a human donor in good health. The V gene is TRBV7-7, the J gene TRBJ2-7; 12 nucleotides agree with TRBD2. The CDR3 loop reads CASSPGLAGTDEQYF. CDR3 DNA sequence: TGTGCTAGCAGCCCTGGACTAGCGGGAACGGACGAGCAGTACTTC.